This T cell receptor (beta chain) was sequenced during a study of blood T cell repertoires in COVID-19. As for the study in general: The study drew acute and convalescent COVID-19 samples from the United States, Italy and Spain. In each case, the material was cDNA or gDNA derived from T cells, B-cell-depleted T cells, or PBMCs.

Seattle's cohort entered during active infection and was followed longitudinally. With V trimmed by 7 bases and J by 5 bases, 11 bases remained unmatched. The CDR3 has 14 amino acids. The data were produced by immunoSEQ multiplex PCR, yet TCRdb's version contains in-frame clones alone and is incomplete. The sample yields approximately 300,000 clones, around 90% seen once. The chain links TRBV23-1 to TRBJ2-7; 7 bases agree with TRBD1. TRBV23-1 is known as an ORF, though its function is uncertain. The clonotype comes from a woman aged 25 to 45 with COVID-19, enrolled during active disease. The sequenced material came from peripheral blood. CDR3 sequence: CASKPTGIRDEQYF. The CDR3 DNA sequence: TGCGCCAGCAAGCCGACAGGGATAAGAGACGAGCAGTACTTC.